The text below deals with one TCR beta chain. The entry originates in a study of cytomegalovirus exposure and HLA in healthy donors. V lost 0 bases to trimming and J lost 5 bases, with 9 bases between them. Germline V gene lookup returns CDR1 SGHDT and CDR2 YYEEEE. This CDR3 has 13 residues. Both 60 Vbeta primers and 13 Jbeta primers went into the PCR. Authors' analysis steps: As a later analysis found, there were approximately 80 million unique TCR beta chains, of which some 9.9 million were shared. Method: immunoSEQ multiplex PCR; TCRdb's copy keeps in-frame clones and lacks some. The V and J calls and clone size are taken from that table; D and trimming were inferred from the DNA. The data show roughly 120,000 clones, around 84% seen once.

The chain recombines TRBV5-6 with TRBJ2-7; tentative D call: TRBD2 (6 bases). Sequencing was carried out using PBMCs. The source of this sequence is a woman aged 25 to 45 in good health and CMV-seropositive. CDR3 amino acids: CASSLAGGDEQYF. The CDR3 coding sequence is TGTGCCAGCAGCTTGGCGGGCGGGGACGAGCAGTACTTC.